The T cell receptor (beta chain) under discussion was sequenced for a study of control samples from healthy donors and cancer patients. Sequencing used immunoSEQ multiplex PCR; TCRdb keeps in-frame clones, though not all of them. Altogether some 77,000 clones are present, 85% to 90% being singletons, with the ten largest covering less than 9%. This CDR3 comprises 15 residues. The V gene's germline CDR1 is SGHNT and CDR2 YYREEE (reference sequence). Trimming cost V 4 bases and J 2 bases; bases outside gene matches: 6. The V call is TRBV5-4, the J call TRBJ2-1; TRBD1 matches at 7 bases. The sequence derives from a woman aged 55-70 years in good health. Sequencing input: blood. The CDR3 nucleotides read TGTGCCAGCAGCCCGGGACAGCGTCCCTACAATGAGCAGTTCTTC. Translating gives CASSPGQRPYNEQFF.